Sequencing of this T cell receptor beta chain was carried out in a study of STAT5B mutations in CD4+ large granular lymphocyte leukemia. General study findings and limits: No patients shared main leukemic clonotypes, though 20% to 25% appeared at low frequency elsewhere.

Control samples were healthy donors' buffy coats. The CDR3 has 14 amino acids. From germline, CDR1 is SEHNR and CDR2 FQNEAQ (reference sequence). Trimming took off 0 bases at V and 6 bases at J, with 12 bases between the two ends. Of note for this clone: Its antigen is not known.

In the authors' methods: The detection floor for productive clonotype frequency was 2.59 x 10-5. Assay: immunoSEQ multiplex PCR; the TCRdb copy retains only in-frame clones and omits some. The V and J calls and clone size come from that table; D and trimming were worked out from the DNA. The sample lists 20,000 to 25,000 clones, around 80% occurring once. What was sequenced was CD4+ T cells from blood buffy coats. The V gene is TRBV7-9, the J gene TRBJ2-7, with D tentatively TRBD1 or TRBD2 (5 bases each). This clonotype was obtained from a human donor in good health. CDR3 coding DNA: TGTGCCAGCAGCTTAGCGGGGGTCCTGGGCGAGCAGTACTTC. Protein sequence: CASSLAGVLGEQYF.